This T cell receptor beta chain was recovered during a study of T cell repertoires in cytomegalovirus infection. Study information: CMV infection and matching HLA type were both indicated by public TCR beta signatures.

This CDR3 is built from 14 residues. V lost 4 bases to trimming and J lost 1 base, with 12 bases between them. CDR1 is DFQATT, CDR2 SNEGSKA, per germline (reference sequence). General study findings and limits: CMV-specific TCR beta clonotypes restricted by HLA-C were the ones dominating the ex vivo response.

This clonotype was picked up a small number of times. No antigen is known for it. TCRdb re-called the reads through MiXCR, storing one row per CDR3 protein. This sample has some 600,000 distinct CDR3 sequences; approximately 25% occur once, and the top ten carry approximately 8%. The sequenced sample consisted of CD8+ T cells from PBMCs. The V call is TRBV20-1, the J call TRBJ2-3; tentative D call: TRBD2 (5 bases). The source is a human donor in good health (CMV status not recorded). Some clones in this sample may be carry-over from other donors' samples. The CDR3 DNA is TGCAGTGCTATTTCGGAGGATGGCACAGATACGCAGTATTTT. This sequence encodes CSAISEDGTDTQYF.